These T cell receptor beta chains were read from a single sample in a study of cytomegalovirus exposure and HLA in healthy donors. TCRdb's copy holds only in-frame clones and misses some; the assay was immunoSEQ multiplex PCR. The sample has some 130,000 clones, roughly 9.8% seen once; the top ten hold under 2%. Sequencing used PBMCs. All receptors derive from a man aged 50 to 59 in good health and CMV-seronegative. The CDR3 runs from the conserved cysteine through the conserved F or W. The D gene is left open where the match is weak. Not every row has a clone size; where given, it reads once, few, many or a size class.

length: 16; V: TRBV5-4; size: NA; J: TRBJ1-2; D: TRBD1; DNA: TGTGCCAGCAGCTTGGGTGGCCAGGGGGTCTTCAATGGCTACACCTTC; CDR3: CASSLGGQGVFNGYTF
length: 15; V: TRBV13; size: few; J: TRBJ2-5; D: NA; DNA: TGTGCCAGCAGCTTAGGCTCCCCTAGGACTACGACCCAGTACTTC; CDR3: CASSLGSPRTTTQYF
length: 13; V: TRBV6-1; size: NA; J: TRBJ1-4; D: NA; DNA: TGTGCCACGACAACCGGGACATATGAAAAACTGTTTTTT; CDR3: CATTTGTYEKLFF
length: 14; V: TRBV7-6; size: NA; J: TRBJ2-7; D: TRBD2; DNA: TGTGCCAGCAGCTTAGTTAGCGGGGGAGACGAGCAGTACTTC; CDR3: CASSLVSGGDEQYF
length: 15; V: TRBV7-9; size: NA; J: TRBJ1-6; D: NA; DNA: TGTGCCAGCAGCTTAGAACTCTCCTATAATTCACCCCTCCACTTT; CDR3: CASSLELSYNSPLHF
length: 18; V: TRBV25-1; size: few; J: TRBJ1-6; D: TRBD1; DNA: TGTGCCAGCAGTGGATGGACAGGGGGCCCTAATCGGAATTCACCCCTCCACTTT; CDR3: CASSGWTGGPNRNSPLHF
length: 14; V: TRBV25-1; size: NA; J: TRBJ2-1; D: TRBD2; DNA: TGTGCCAGCAGTGGGACTAGCGGGGCCAATGAGCAGTTCTTC; CDR3: CASSGTSGANEQFF
length: 16; V: TRBV7-3; size: NA; J: TRBJ2-5; D: TRBD2; DNA: TGTGCCAGCAGCTTAACGGGTAGCGGGGCGGGAGAGACCCAGTACTTC; CDR3: CASSLTGSGAGETQYF
length: 17; V: TRBV25-1; size: few; J: TRBJ2-6; D: NA; DNA: TGTGCCAGCAGTGAATATGGGCAGCACTCTGGGGCCAACGTCCTGACTTTC; CDR3: CASSEYGQHSGANVLTF
length: 14; V: TRBV5-1; size: few; J: TRBJ2-5; D: NA; DNA: TGCGCCAGCAGCTTGGGATTAGGGGAAGTGACCCAGTACTTC; CDR3: CASSLGLGEVTQYF
length: 14; V: TRBV6-5; size: few; J: TRBJ2-7; D: TRBD1; DNA: TGTGCCAGCAGTCCACCGGGACAGACCTACGAGCAGTACTTC; CDR3: CASSPPGQTYEQYF
length: 14; V: TRBV11-3; size: NA; J: TRBJ2-7; D: TRBD1; DNA: TGTGCCAGCAGCCCCGGGACAGGGGTGCACGAGCAGTACTTC; CDR3: CASSPGTGVHEQYF
length: 12; V: TRBV5-1; size: few; J: TRBJ1-2; D: NA; DNA: TGCGCCAGCAGCTTGACAGGGTCCGGCTACACCTTC; CDR3: CASSLTGSGYTF
length: 13; V: TRBV7-2; size: NA; J: TRBJ1-1; D: TRBD1; DNA: TGTGCCAGCAGCTCCGACAGGGCTACTGAAGCTTTCTTT; CDR3: CASSSDRATEAFF
length: 17; V: TRBV4-1; size: NA; J: TRBJ2-1; D: TRBD2; DNA: TGCGCCAGCAGGCGCACGGGGGGGAGCTCCTCTTACAATGAGCAGTTCTTC; CDR3: CASRRTGGSSSYNEQFF
length: 14; V: TRBV6-5; size: few; J: TRBJ1-2; D: TRBD1; DNA: TGTGCCAGCAGTCACCGACAGGGTAACTATGGCTACACCTTC; CDR3: CASSHRQGNYGYTF
length: 14; V: TRBV19; size: few; J: TRBJ2-3; D: NA; DNA: TGTGCCAGTAGTATCACCAGAAACACAGATACGCAGTATTTT; CDR3: CASSITRNTDTQYF
length: 15; V: TRBV30; size: few; J: TRBJ1-6; D: NA; DNA: TGTGCCTGGAGTGGCGGGGCGCCCAGCAATTCACCCCTCCACTTT; CDR3: CAWSGGAPSNSPLHF